The text below deals with one T cell receptor beta chain. The source of the sample is a study of blood T cell repertoires in COVID-19. Study at large: The origin of the acute and convalescent COVID-19 samples was the United States, Italy and Spain. Sources were T cells, B-cell-depleted T cells, or PBMCs; the material itself was cDNA or gDNA.

How the authors handled the data: Estimation of nucleated cell counts relied on the amplification of reference gene primers. Method: immunoSEQ multiplex PCR; TCRdb's copy keeps in-frame clones and lacks some. V and J calls and clone size come straight from that table; D and trimming were deduced from the DNA. Among roughly 40,000 clones, approximately 91% were seen once, and the ten largest hold about 2.4%. With V trimmed by 8 bases and J by 6 bases, 14 bases remained unmatched. Germline CDR1 and CDR2: ENHRY and SYGVKD. The CDR3 is made up of 15 amino acids. Input material: peripheral blood. This chain uses TRBV10-3 with TRBJ1-2; TRBD1 matches 8 bases. The clonotype comes from a human donor in a cohort sampled during active COVID-19. The CDR3 loop reads CAIGVHQDRADGYTF. The CDR3, as DNA: TGTGCCATCGGGGTTCACCAGGACAGGGCTGATGGCTACACCTTC.